One T cell receptor (beta chain) is described in this entry. This entry comes from a study of blood T cell repertoires in COVID-19. TCRdb's table, derived via immunoSEQ multiplex PCR, lists solely in-frame clones and lacks some. The sample carries under 200,000 clones, around three quarters recorded once. The J segment lost 4 bases and the V segment lost 6 bases, leaving 10 bases of the junction unmatched. The CDR3 covers 15 residues. CDR1 is SQVTM and CDR2 is ANQGSEA in the germline V gene. Sequencing was performed on peripheral blood. The rearrangement links TRBV29-1 to TRBJ1-5, with 9 positions matching TRBD1. This TCR came from a man in his fifties or sixties with acute or convalescent COVID-19. CDR3 nucleotide sequence: TGCAGCGTGGCCCTTGGACAGGGGTGGAATCAGCCCCAGCATTTT. This translates into CSVALGQGWNQPQHF.